This TCR beta chain was documented in a study of blood T cell repertoires in COVID-19. For the study at large: Samples of COVID-19 (acute and convalescent) were obtained from the United States, Italy and Spain. Nucleic acid was either cDNA or gDNA, and it came from T cells, B-cell-depleted T cells, or PBMCs.

This CDR3 region has 14 residues. Germline loops: CDR1 LNHDA, CDR2 SQIVND (reference sequence). J was trimmed by 3 bases and V by 9 bases; bases with no gene match: 9. The Seattle site enrolled patients during active infection and followed them longitudinally. Original processing notes: From reference gene primer amplification, estimates of nucleated cell counts were derived. Sequencing used immunoSEQ multiplex PCR; TCRdb keeps in-frame clones, though not all of them. That table is the source of V, J and clone size, and D and trimming were worked out from the DNA. The sample shows some 240,000 clones, around nine tenths of them seen only once.

Specimen: peripheral blood. The source is a woman between 65 and 79 years old with COVID-19, enrolled during active disease. V gene TRBV19 combines with J gene TRBJ2-3, with 7 bases fitting TRBD2. The CDR3 DNA is TGTGCCAGCAGGCTAGCGGCGGGTACAGATACGCAGTATTTT. This encodes CASRLAAGTDTQYF.